These 25 T cell receptor beta chains share one sample of origin, sequenced in a study of CD8 T cells in ankylosing spondylitis. Study conclusions and caveats: Ankylosing spondylitis blood appeared to carry a characteristic TCR beta motif of fewer than 10 highly homologous variants.

No antigen is known for these receptors. TCRdb passed the 5' RACE reads through MiXCR, listing each CDR3 protein once. The sample has approximately 500,000 distinct CDR3 sequences; roughly 13% are singletons. The sequenced sample consisted of blood, either unsorted or a sorted T cell fraction (not recorded which). Every receptor here comes from a male donor with ankylosing spondylitis.

This sequence joins TRBV20-1 and TRBJ1-6; possible D gene TRBD1, 6 bases. The CDR3 is made up of 14 amino acids. V lost 5 bases to trimming and J lost 12 bases, with 20 bases between them. CDR1 DFQATT and CDR2 SNEGSKA come from the germline V gene (reference sequence). The CDR3 region is CSAPNRARGGPLHF. The CDR3 nucleotides read TGCAGTGCTCCGAACAGGGCCCGTGGGGGACCCCTCCACTTT.

Notes on this clonotype: A much larger clone lies one base from this, so it may be a read error. Given the absence of the conserved phenylalanine or tryptophan at the CDR3 end, a read error is likely. V is TRBV12-3 or TRBV12-4 and J is TRBJ1-2, with D possibly matching TRBD1 (6 bases). V dropped 3 bases and J dropped 8 bases, with 22 bases sitting between them. This CDR3 is 16 amino acids long. DNA for the CDR3: TGTGCCAGCAGTTTCAGTCTACTACAGGGCAGTTGGGGCTACACCTTA. The encoded protein is CASSFSLLQGSWGYTL.

This clonotype was counted at least ten times. This sequence joins TRBV28 and TRBJ1-3, with a weak D call TRBD1 (5 bases). The CDR3 length is 15 residues. The V gene lost 3 bases and the J gene lost 2 bases, with 11 bases spanning the gap. Germline lookup yields CDR1 MDHEN and CDR2 SYDVKM. CDR3 sequence reads: CASSLTQGTGNTIYF. CDR3 in DNA: TGTGCCAGCAGTTTGACCCAGGGAACTGGAAACACCATATATTTT.

This clonotype was counted at least ten times. The V gene is TRBV12-3 or TRBV12-4, the J gene TRBJ1-2; no clear D. The CDR3 extends over 12 amino acids. Trimming took off 8 bases at V and 10 bases at J, with 17 bases between the two ends. The CDR3 spells CASLGTARTYTF. The CDR3 DNA sequence: TGTGCCAGCCTCGGTACCGCTAGAACCTACACCTTC.

V is TRBV7-9 and J is TRBJ2-5; 10 nucleotides agree with TRBD2. V lost 2 bases to trimming and J lost 5 bases; unmatched junction nucleotides: 8. Per the germline V gene, CDR1 is SEHNR and CDR2 is FQNEAQ (reference sequence). The CDR3 extends over 16 amino acids. CDR3 region: CASSLILAGARETQYF. CDR3 nucleotide sequence: TGTGCCAGCAGCTTAATCCTAGCGGGAGCGCGGGAGACCCAGTACTTC.

This chain's CDR3 is CASSREGYSNQPQHF. CDR3 DNA: TGCGCCAGCAGTAGGGAAGGGTATAGCAATCAGCCCCAGCATTTT. The V gene is TRBV5-1, the J gene TRBJ1-5; D not resolved. V lost 5 bases to trimming and J lost 0 bases, with 12 bases between them. The CDR3 totals 15 residues. Looked up from germline, CDR1 is SGHRS and CDR2 is YFSETQ.

The chain recombines TRBV4-2 with TRBJ1-1, with a weak D call TRBD1 (5 bases). V was clipped by 0 bases and J by 5 bases, with 10 bases between them. Germline CDR1 LGHNA, CDR2 YNFKEQ. There are 14 residues in the CDR3. The DNA of the CDR3 is TGTGCCAGCAGCCAAGATGGGGCGATGACTGAAGCTTTCTTT. Amino acids: CASSQDGAMTEAFF.

This clonotype has a count of ten or more. The V and J genes are TRBV12-3 or TRBV12-4 and TRBJ2-1, with D unclear. The CDR3 is 13 residues long. With 3 bases removed from V and 4 bases from J, the gap between germline ends came to 7 bases. In DNA, the CDR3 is TGTGCCAGCAGTTTCGGACCATACAATGAGCAGTTCTTC. The encoded protein is CASSFGPYNEQFF.

V usage is TRBV28 and J usage is TRBJ2-1; no clear D. There are 15 residues in the CDR3. The V gene's germline CDR1 is MDHEN and CDR2 SYDVKM. V was cut by 7 bases and J by 0 bases, with 13 bases left in between. Written as DNA, the CDR3 is TGTGCCAGCATGGGCGGTCCCAGCTCCTACAATGAGCAGTTCTTC. As protein: CASMGGPSSYNEQFF.

The gene calls are TRBV7-9 and TRBJ2-3; TRBD2 aligns across 10 bases. The length of the CDR3 is 14 residues. CDR1 SEHNR and CDR2 FQNEAQ come from the germline V gene (reference sequence). V was pared by 5 bases and J by 6 bases, with 5 bases of the junction left unmatched. CDR3 in DNA: TGTGCCAGCAGCGCCACTAGCGGGATGGATACGCAGTATTTT. Its translation is CASSATSGMDTQYF.

There are many counts of this clonotype. V usage is TRBV15 and J usage is TRBJ2-5, with D perhaps assigned TRBD1 or TRBD2 (5 bases each). This CDR3 is built from 15 residues. The germline CDR1 and CDR2 sequences are LNHNV and YYDKDF (reference sequence). The V end lost 2 bases, the J end lost 5 bases, and 15 bases lay between the germline ends. In DNA, the CDR3 is TGTGCCACCAGCAGACCCCCCGGGACCGTGGAGACCCAGTACTTC. Amino acid sequence: CATSRPPGTVETQYF.

The J gene is TRBJ2-1, the V gene TRBV5-1, with TRBD1 identical over 7 bases. The V gene's germline CDR1 is SGHRS and CDR2 YFSETQ. The CDR3 is made up of 15 amino acids. V lost 2 bases and J lost 7; bases outside the gene matches: 9. The CDR3 is CASSLSQGTKNEQFF. DNA for the CDR3: TGCGCCAGCAGCTTATCACAGGGGACAAAGAATGAGCAGTTCTTC.

The rearrangement uses TRBV6-2 or TRBV6-3 and TRBJ2-7, with 10 nucleotides matching TRBD1. The CDR3 extends over 17 amino acids. Losses at the gene ends were 8 bases for V and 3 bases for J; bases not matched to a gene: 16. Germline V gene lookup returns CDR1 MNHEY and CDR2 SVGEGT. The CDR3 protein is CASASASPGTGVYEQYF. The DNA of the CDR3 is TGTGCCAGCGCGAGTGCGTCTCCCGGGACAGGGGTCTACGAGCAGTACTTC.

This clonotype appeared many times. V gene TRBV7-2 combines with J gene TRBJ2-7; D is undetermined. Trimming removed 4 bases at V and 4 bases at J, with 8 bases between. Per germline, CDR1 SGHTA and CDR2 FQGNSA. The CDR3 has 12 amino acids. CDR3 region: CASSSIPYEQYF. The CDR3 nucleotides are TGTGCCAGCAGCTCGATCCCTTACGAGCAGTACTTC. Full variable domain (remainder filled in from reference TRBV7-2 and TRBJ2-7): GAGVSQSPSNKVTEKGKDVELRCDPISGHTALYWYRQSLGQGLEFLIYFQGNSAPDKSGLPSDRFSAERTGGSVSTLTIQRTQQEDSAVYLCASSSIPYEQYFGPGTRLTVT.

This clonotype was counted only a few times. The chain has TRBV2 and TRBJ1-4; D is possibly TRBD1 (5 bases). The V gene's germline CDR1 is SNHLY and CDR2 FYNNEI. The CDR3 loop spans 14 amino acids. V was shortened by 5 bases and J by 4 bases, with 11 bases between the two germline ends. Here the CDR3 reads CASSLYRNNEKLFF. The CDR3 DNA reads as TGTGCCAGCAGTCTTTACAGGAATAATGAAAAACTGTTTTTT.

The J gene is TRBJ1-2, the V gene TRBV29-1, with a tentative D call TRBD1 (5 bases). V lost 2 bases and J lost 5, with 12 bases in between. Germline V gives CDR1 SQVTM, CDR2 ANQGSEA. The CDR3 contains 13 residues. The CDR3 coding sequence is TGCAGCGTTGAAAGGCCAGGGAGTTATGGCTACACCTTC. Translated, it gives CSVERPGSYGYTF.

There are a few counts of this clonotype. The chain uses TRBV6-1 and TRBJ1-1, with D perhaps matching TRBD1 (6 bases). Germline V gives CDR1 MNHNS, CDR2 SASEGT. This CDR3 has 15 residues. CDR3 nucleotides: TGTTCCTCTACGAGGGGGTCCTACATGAACACTGAAGCTTTCTTT. It yields the protein CSSTRGSYMNTEAFF.

V and J are TRBV12-1 and TRBJ2-7; the table assigns TRBD1, which was not confirmed against the DNA. TRBV12-1 is assigned pseudogene status. The CDR3 is made up of 18 amino acids. CDR3 bases: TGTGCCAGCAGCTCCAACAAGAGACAGAAGACGAACCACTACGAGCAGTACGTC. It codes for CASSSNKRQKTNHYEQYV.

This clonotype was observed a few times. This chain links TRBV20-1 with TRBJ2-3; D uncertain. CDR1 and CDR2 (germline): DFQATT, SNEGSKA (reference sequence). This CDR3 spans 12 amino acids. Trimming cost V 7 bases and J 5 bases, with 13 bases left between them. CDR3 sequence (DNA): TGCAGTGGTGGGCCCCGAAGAGATACGCAGTATTTT. This gives the protein CSGGPRRDTQYF.

This clonotype has a handful of counts. The chain uses TRBV7-6 and TRBJ2-1; TRBD2 aligns across 14 bases. Losses at the gene ends were 5 bases for V and 0 bases for J; bases not matched to a gene: 9. This CDR3 has 19 residues. Germline V gene lookup returns CDR1 SGHVS and CDR2 FNYEAQ. CDR3 region: CASSPRTSGRWDSYNEQFF. The CDR3 DNA follows: TGTGCCAGCAGCCCCCGGACTAGCGGGAGGTGGGACTCCTACAATGAGCAGTTCTTC.

This clonotype occurred many times. An end of the junction does not agree with germline; a read error may underlie this. The chain links TRBV5-1 to TRBJ2-7, with TRBD1 matching over 7 bases. The CDR3 runs to 13 residues. Germline V lookup: CDR1 SGHRS, CDR2 YFSETQ. The CDR3: CASSSGQTYEQYF. CDR3 nucleotides: TGTGCCAGCAGTTCGGGACAGACCTACGAGCAGTACTTC.

This sequence joins TRBV27 and TRBJ1-4; tentative D call: TRBD1 (5 bases). Deletions cut 5 bases from V and 7 bases from J, with 17 bases between. CDR1 MNHEY and CDR2 SMNVEV come from the germline V gene (reference sequence). The CDR3 length is 15 residues. CDR3 amino acids: CASSPRDGVVEKLFF. CDR3 in DNA: TGTGCCAGCAGTCCAAGGGACGGCGTTGTTGAAAAACTGTTTTTT.

The V gene is TRBV18, the J gene TRBJ2-7; D not certain. Per the germline V gene, CDR1 is KGHSH and CDR2 is LQKENI. CDR3 length: 14 residues. Trimming cost V 1 base and J 2 bases, with 9 bases left between them. The CDR3: CASSPLGFPYEQYF. CDR3 in DNA: TGTGCCAGCTCACCACTGGGGTTTCCCTACGAGCAGTACTTC. The variable domain in full, completed from reference TRBV18 and TRBJ2-7, reads NAGVMQNPRHLVRRRGQEARLRCSPMKGHSHVYWYRQLPEEGLKFMVYLQKENIIDESGMPKERFSAEFPKEGPSILRIQQVVRGDSAAYFCASSPLGFPYEQYFGPGTRLTVT.

The rearrangement uses TRBV3-1 and TRBJ2-1; 9 bases agree with TRBD2. The CDR3 loop spans 16 amino acids. CDR1 and CDR2 (germline): LGHDT, YNNKEL (reference sequence). J was trimmed by 2 bases and V by 0 bases; bases with no gene match: 2. CDR3 bases: TGTGCCAGCAGCCAAGAAAGCGGGAGGCCCTACAATGAGCAGTTCTTC. Its translation: CASSQESGRPYNEQFF.

At least ten counts were recorded for this clonotype. The rearrangement links TRBV3-1 to TRBJ1-4, with D unclear. Trimming took 1 base from V and 4 from J, leaving 4 bases between them. Germline V gene lookup returns CDR1 LGHDT and CDR2 YNNKEL (reference sequence). This CDR3 has 13 amino acids. The CDR3 DNA reads as TGTGCCAGCAGCCAAGCCAATAATGAAAAACTGTTTTTT. As protein: CASSQANNEKLFF. The variable domain in full, with the rest retrieved from reference TRBV3-1 and TRBJ1-4, is DTAVSQTPKYLVTQMGNDKSIKCEQNLGHDTMYWYKQDSKKFLKIMFSYNNKELIINETVPNRFSPKSPDKAHLNLHINSLELGDSAVYFCASSQANNEKLFFGSGTQLSVL.